This T cell receptor beta chain originates from a study of sequential checkpoint blockade in melanoma (dated by TCRdb to 2018 to 2020). Describing the broader study: Patients were assigned by 1:1 randomization to either first-line nivolumab followed by ipilimumab (arm A) or ipilimumab followed by nivolumab (arm B). Maintenance nivolumab came after both trial sequences. Findings and caveats that apply to the study as a whole: Larger, independent patient cohorts are needed to validate the response-prediction model that combines TCR metrics and mutation burden.

TCRbeta CDR3 regions were immunosequenced from genomic DNA with the immunoSEQ Assay. Genomic DNA was amplified by bias-controlled multiplex PCR before high-throughput sequencing. The authors' pipeline ran thus. To quantify the absolute abundance of each unique TCRbeta CDR3 region, the sequences were collapsed and filtered. Clonality, defined as 1 minus Pielou's evenness, was calculated using productive rearrangements only. A previously published method was used to identify clones whose frequencies were significantly greater in on-treatment samples than in baseline samples. Sourced from immuneACCESS, this table was stored by TCRdb with only in-frame sequences that have V and J called. A share of the clones is absent; for the studies checked, an unresolved V gene accounts for under half, and the remainder has no known explanation. D and trimming come from the DNA, and the V and J calls and clone size come from that table. Here the sample has fewer than 35,000 clones; about three quarters occur a single time. The top ten clones comprise 20% to 25% of the sample.

There are a few counts of this clone. Its recognized antigen is unknown. Base qualities are not at hand, and no much larger clone is one base apart. Trimming costs V 3 bases and J 7 bases, and their ends lie 9 bases apart. Looking up the germline V gene (reference sequence) yields CDR1 MNHEY and CDR2 SMNVEV. The CDR3, from cysteine to phenylalanine, totals 13 residues. Here the CDR3 DNA is all that survives: 39 bases in frame from base 1. The intended sense of this specimen's treatment or condition label: randomized to nivolumab then ipilimumab (arm A) or the reverse (arm B). Prior DNA-damaging chemotherapy had not been received by any trial patient. A FACS Aria II flow cytometer was used to sort live CD3+CD8+ cells that were negative for CD19 and CD56 from thawed PBMCs. CheckMate 064, a randomized, open-label phase II trial of sequential checkpoint blockade, was the source of the samples, all of which came from patients with melanoma. Peripheral blood mononuclear cells were collected by leukapheresis, purified with Ficoll-Paque, and frozen in human serum with roughly 9.9% DMSO. Immediately after sorting, the purity of the sorted blood CD3+CD8+ cells was confirmed to be >95%, and DNA was then extracted.

Specimen: CD8+ T cells sorted from blood (inferred from file names), collected from a patient given nivolumab and ipilimumab in sequence. The clonotype originates from a human donor with melanoma. The chain joins TRBV27 to TRBJ2-2, with the identity of the D gene unclear. In nucleotide form, the sequence is TGTGCCAGCAGTTTTGGTTCGGGCGGGGAGCTGTTTTTT. This is translated as CASSFGSGGELFF.